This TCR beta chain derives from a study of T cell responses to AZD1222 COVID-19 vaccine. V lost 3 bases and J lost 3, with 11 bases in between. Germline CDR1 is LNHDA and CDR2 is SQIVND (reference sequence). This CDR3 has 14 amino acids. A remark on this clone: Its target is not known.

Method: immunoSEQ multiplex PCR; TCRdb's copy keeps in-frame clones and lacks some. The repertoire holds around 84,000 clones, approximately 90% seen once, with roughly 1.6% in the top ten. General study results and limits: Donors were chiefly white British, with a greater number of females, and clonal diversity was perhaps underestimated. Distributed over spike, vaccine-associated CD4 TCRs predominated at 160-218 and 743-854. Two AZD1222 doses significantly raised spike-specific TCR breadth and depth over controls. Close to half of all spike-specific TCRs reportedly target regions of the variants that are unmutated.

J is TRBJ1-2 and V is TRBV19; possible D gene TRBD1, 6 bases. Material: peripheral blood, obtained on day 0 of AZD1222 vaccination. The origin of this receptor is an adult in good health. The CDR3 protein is CASSIDRLYYGYTF. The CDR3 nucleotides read TGTGCCAGTAGTATCGACAGGCTCTACTATGGCTACACCTTC. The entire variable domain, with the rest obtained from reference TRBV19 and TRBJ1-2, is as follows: DGGITQSPKYLFRKEGQNVTLSCEQNLNHDAMYWYRQDPGQGLRLIYYSQIVNDFQKGDIAEGYSVSREKKESFPLTVTSAQKNPTAFYLCASSIDRLYYGYTFGSGTRLTVV.